The present entry profiles one T cell receptor (beta chain) with its context. Its specificity is unknown. This entry is derived from a study of graft-versus-host responses after intestinal transplantation. For the study at large: In this cohort, recipients had multivisceral, liver-intestinal, or isolated intestinal transplants. Every recipient had anti-thymocyte globulin induction and roughly 3 years of tacrolimus plus steroids. Study-level points and caveats: Circulating GvH clones peaking coincided with falling HvG clones soon after transplant. Detected in recipient marrow were GvH clones, some of which were first observed in ileum or blood.

The CDR3 spans 12 residues. Germline lookup yields CDR1 SQVTM and CDR2 ANQGSEA. The V and J ends lost 2 bases and 13 bases, in that order; junction bases with no gene match: 5. TCRdb keeps only in-frame clones here, not all; method: immunoSEQ multiplex PCR. The data contain 20,000 or so clones, around nine tenths of them seen just once; the ten biggest clones take up around 50%. The sequences come from bone marrow, collected approximately 120 days after transplant. V gene TRBV29-1 combines with J gene TRBJ2-1, with 10 positions matching TRBD2. The source of this sequence is a human patient who received an intestinal transplant, so some T cells may come from the graft donor. CDR3 loop: CSVEPAGGPQFF. CDR3 nucleotide sequence: TGCAGCGTTGAACCAGCGGGAGGGCCCCAGTTCTTC.